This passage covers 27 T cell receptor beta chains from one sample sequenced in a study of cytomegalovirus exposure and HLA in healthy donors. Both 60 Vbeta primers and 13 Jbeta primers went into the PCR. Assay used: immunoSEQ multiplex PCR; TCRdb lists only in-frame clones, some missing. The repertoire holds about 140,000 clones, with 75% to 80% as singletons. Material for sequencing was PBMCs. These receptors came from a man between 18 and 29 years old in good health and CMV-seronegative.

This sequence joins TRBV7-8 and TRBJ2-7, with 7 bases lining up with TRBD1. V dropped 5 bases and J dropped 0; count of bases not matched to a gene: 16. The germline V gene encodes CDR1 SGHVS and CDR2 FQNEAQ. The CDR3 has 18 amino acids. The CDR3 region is CASSPRPPQTGRSYEQYF. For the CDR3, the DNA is TGTGCCAGCAGCCCCCGACCCCCGCAGACAGGGCGCTCCTACGAGCAGTACTTC.

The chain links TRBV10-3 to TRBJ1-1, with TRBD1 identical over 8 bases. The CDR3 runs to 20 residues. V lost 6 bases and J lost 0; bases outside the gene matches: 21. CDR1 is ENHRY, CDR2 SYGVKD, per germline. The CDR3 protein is CAIRNWDRPKTLHMNTEAFF. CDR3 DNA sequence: TGTGCCATCAGAAACTGGGACAGGCCTAAAACCTTACACATGAACACTGAAGCTTTCTTT.

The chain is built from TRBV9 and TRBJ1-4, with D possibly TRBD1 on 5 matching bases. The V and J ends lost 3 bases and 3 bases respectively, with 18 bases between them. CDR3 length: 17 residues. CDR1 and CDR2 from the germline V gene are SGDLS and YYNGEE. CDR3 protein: CASSGGRGPEPNEKLFF. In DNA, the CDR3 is TGTGCCAGCAGCGGAGGGCGGGGCCCAGAACCTAATGAAAAACTGTTTTTT.

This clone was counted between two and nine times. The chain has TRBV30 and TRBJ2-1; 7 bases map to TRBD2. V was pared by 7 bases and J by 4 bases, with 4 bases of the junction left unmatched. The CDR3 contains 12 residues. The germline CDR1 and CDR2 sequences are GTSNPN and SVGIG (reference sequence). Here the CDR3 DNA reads TGTGCCTTAGCGGGCCCTTACAATGAGCAGTTCTTC. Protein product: CALAGPYNEQFF. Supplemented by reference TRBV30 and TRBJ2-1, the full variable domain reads SQTIHQWPATLVQPVGSPLSLECTVEGTSNPNLYWYRQAAGRGLQLLFYSVGIGQISSEVPQNLSASRPQDRQFILSSKKLLLSDSGFYLCALAGPYNEQFFGPGTRLTVL.

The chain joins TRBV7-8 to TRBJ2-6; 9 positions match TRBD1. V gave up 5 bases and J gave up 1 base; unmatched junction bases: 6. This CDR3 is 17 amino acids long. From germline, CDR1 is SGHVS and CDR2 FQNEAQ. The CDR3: CASSEGTGRSGANVLTF. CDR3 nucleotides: TGTGCCAGCAGCGAGGGGACAGGGCGGTCTGGGGCCAACGTCCTGACTTTC.

The CDR3 spells CASSLEVGGYGYTF. In DNA form, the CDR3 reads TGTGCCAGCAGCTTAGAGGTGGGGGGCTATGGCTACACCTTC. The chain joins TRBV13 to TRBJ1-2; maybe TRBD1 (5 bases). Between the trimmed V and J ends, which lost 1 base and 4 bases, there was a span of 10 bases. The CDR3 sequence is 14 residues long. Germline values: CDR1 PRHDT, CDR2 FYEKMQ (reference sequence).

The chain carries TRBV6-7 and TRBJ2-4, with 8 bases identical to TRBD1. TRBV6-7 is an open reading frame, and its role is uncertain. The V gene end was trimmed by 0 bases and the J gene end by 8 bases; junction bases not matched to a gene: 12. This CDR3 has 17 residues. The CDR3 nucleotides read TGTGCCAGCAGTTACTCGTCGTTAAGGACAGGGTGTGACATTCAGTACTTC. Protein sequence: CASSYSSLRTGCDIQYF.

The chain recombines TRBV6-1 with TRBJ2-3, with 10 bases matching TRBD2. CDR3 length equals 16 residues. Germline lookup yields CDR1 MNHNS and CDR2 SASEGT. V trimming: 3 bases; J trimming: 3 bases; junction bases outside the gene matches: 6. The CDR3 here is CASSEGAGGRTDTQYF. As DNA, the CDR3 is TGTGCCAGCAGTGAGGGAGCGGGGGGGCGGACAGATACGCAGTATTTT.

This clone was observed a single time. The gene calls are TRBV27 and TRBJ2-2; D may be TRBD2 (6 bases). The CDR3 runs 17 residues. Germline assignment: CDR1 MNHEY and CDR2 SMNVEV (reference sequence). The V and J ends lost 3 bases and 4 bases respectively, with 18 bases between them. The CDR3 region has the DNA TGTGCCAGCAGTTTTCCCACAGGCGGGGCGGGCACCGGGGAGCTGTTTTTT. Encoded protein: CASSFPTGGAGTGELFF.

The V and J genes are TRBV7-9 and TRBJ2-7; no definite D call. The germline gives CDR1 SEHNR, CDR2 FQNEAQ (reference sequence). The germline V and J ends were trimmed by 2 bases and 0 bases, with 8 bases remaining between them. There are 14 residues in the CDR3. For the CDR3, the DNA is TGTGCCAGCAGCTTATTCCCAGACTCCTACGAGCAGTACTTC. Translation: CASSLFPDSYEQYF.

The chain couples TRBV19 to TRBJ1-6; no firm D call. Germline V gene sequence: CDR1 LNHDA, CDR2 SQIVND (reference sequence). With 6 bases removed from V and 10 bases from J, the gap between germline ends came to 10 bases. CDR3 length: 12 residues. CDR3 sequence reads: CASSSYQSPLHF. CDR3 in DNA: TGTGCCAGTAGCTCGTATCAGTCACCCCTCCACTTT. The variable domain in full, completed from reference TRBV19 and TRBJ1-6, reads DGGITQSPKYLFRKEGQNVTLSCEQNLNHDAMYWYRQDPGQGLRLIYYSQIVNDFQKGDIAEGYSVSREKKESFPLTVTSAQKNPTAFYLCASSSYQSPLHFGNGTRLTVT.

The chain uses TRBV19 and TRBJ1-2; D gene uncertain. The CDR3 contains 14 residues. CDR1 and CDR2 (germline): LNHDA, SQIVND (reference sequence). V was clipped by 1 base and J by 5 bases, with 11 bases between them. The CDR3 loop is CASSIVGRTYGYTF. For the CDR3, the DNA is TGTGCCAGTAGTATAGTGGGCAGAACATATGGCTACACCTTC.

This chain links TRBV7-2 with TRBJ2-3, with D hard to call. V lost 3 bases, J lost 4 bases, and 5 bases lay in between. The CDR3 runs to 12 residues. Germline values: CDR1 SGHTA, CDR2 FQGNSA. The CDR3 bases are TGTGCCAGCAGCTTCCTAGCAGATACGCAGTATTTT. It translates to CASSFLADTQYF.

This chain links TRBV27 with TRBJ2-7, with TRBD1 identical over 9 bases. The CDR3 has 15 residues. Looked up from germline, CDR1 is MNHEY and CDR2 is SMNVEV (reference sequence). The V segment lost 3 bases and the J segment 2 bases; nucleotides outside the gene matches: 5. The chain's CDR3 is CASSLGGQGAYEQYF. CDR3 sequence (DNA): TGTGCCAGCAGTTTGGGGGGACAGGGTGCCTACGAGCAGTACTTC.

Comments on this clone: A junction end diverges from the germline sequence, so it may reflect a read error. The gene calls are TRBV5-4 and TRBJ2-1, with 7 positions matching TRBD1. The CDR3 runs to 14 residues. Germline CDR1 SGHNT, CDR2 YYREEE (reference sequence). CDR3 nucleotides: TGTGCCAACAGCCGGAAGGGGGCGCGCAATGAGCAGTTCTTC. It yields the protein CANSRKGARNEQFF. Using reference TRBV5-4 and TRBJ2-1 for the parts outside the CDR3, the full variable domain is ETGVTQSPTHLIKTRGQQVTLRCSSQSGHNTVSWYQQALGQGPQFIFQYYREEENGRGNFPPRFSGLQFPNYSSELNVNALELDDSALYLCANSRKGARNEQFFGPGTRLTVL.

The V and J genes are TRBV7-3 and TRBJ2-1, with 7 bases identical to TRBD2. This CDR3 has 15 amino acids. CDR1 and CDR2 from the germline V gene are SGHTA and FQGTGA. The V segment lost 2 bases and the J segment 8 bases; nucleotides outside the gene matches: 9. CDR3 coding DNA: TGTGCCAGCAGCTTAGCTAGCGGTCTTCGCCATGAGCAGTTCTTC. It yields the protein CASSLASGLRHEQFF.

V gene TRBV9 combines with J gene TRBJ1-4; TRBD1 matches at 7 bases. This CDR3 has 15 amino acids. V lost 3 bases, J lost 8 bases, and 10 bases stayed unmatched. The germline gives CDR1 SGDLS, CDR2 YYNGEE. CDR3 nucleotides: TGTGCCAGCAGCGCCTTACAGGGGTTAAACGAAAAACTGTTTTTT. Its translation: CASSALQGLNEKLFF.

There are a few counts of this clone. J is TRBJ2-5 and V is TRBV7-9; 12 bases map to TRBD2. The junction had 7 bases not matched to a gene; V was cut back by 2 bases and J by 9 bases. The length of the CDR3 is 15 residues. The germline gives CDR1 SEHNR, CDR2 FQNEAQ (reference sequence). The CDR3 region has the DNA TGTGCCAGCAGCTTAACTAGCGGGAGGCTGGTGGCCCAGTACTTC. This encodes CASSLTSGRLVAQYF.

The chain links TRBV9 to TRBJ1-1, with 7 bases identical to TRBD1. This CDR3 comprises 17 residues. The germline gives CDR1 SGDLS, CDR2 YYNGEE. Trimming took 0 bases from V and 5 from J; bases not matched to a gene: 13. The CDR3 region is CASSVGLRGGAETEAFF. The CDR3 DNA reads TGTGCCAGCAGCGTAGGTCTTAGAGGGGGCGCAGAGACTGAAGCTTTCTTT.

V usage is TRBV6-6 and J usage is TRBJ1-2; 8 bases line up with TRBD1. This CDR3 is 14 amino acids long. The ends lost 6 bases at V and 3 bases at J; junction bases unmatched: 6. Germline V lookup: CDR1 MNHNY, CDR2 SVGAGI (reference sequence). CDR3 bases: TGTGCCAGCAGCCAGGACAGGGAGGACTATGGCTACACCTTC. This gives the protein CASSQDREDYGYTF.

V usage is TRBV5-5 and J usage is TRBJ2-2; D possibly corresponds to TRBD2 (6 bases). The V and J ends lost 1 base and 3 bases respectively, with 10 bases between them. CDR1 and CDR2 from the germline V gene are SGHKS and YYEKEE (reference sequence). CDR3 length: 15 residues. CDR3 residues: CASSLLWDYTGELFF. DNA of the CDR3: TGTGCCAGCAGCTTGCTCTGGGACTACACCGGGGAGCTGTTTTTT.

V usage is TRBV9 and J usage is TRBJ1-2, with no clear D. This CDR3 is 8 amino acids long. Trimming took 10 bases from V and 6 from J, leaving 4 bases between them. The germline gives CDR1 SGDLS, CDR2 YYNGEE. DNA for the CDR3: TGTGCCTCAGATGGCTACACCTTC. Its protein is CASDGYTF. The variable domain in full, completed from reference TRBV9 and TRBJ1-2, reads DSGVTQTPKHLITATGQRVTLRCSPRSGDLSVYWYQQSLDQGLQFLIQYYNGEERAKGNILERFSAQQFPDLHSELNLSSLELGDSALYFCASDGYTFGSGTRLTVV.

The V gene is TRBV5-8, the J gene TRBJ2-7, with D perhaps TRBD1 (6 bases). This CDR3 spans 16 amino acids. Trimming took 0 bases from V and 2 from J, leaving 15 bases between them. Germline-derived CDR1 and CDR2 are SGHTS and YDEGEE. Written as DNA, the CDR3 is TGTGCCAGCAGCTTGGTCGCAGGGGTCAAGGCCTACGAGCAGTACTTC. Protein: CASSLVAGVKAYEQYF.

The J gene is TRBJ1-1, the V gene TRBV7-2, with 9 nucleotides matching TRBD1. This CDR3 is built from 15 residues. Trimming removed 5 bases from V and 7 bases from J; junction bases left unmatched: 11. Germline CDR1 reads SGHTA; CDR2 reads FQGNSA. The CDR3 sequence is CASSREQGARNEAFF. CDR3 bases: TGTGCCAGCAGCAGAGAACAGGGGGCGCGGAATGAAGCTTTCTTT. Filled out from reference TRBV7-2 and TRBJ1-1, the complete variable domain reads GAGVSQSPSNKVTEKGKDVELRCDPISGHTALYWYRQSLGQGLEFLIYFQGNSAPDKSGLPSDRFSAERTGGSVSTLTIQRTQQEDSAVYLCASSREQGARNEAFFGQGTRLTVV.

The CDR3 here is CAISSGLESNEQYF. CDR3 DNA sequence: TGTGCCATCAGCTCGGGACTAGAAAGCAACGAGCAGTACTTC. The V gene is TRBV10-3, the J gene TRBJ2-7, with 8 bases matching TRBD2. Germline CDR1 is ENHRY and CDR2 is SYGVKD. Unmatched junction bases numbered 9, after V lost 6 bases and J lost 5 bases. The CDR3 is 14 residues long.

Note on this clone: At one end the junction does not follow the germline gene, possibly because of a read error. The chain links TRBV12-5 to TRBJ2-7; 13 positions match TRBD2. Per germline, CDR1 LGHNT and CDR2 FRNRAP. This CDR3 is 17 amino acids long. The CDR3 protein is CASGLTSGRADGYVQYF. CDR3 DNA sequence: TGTGCTAGTGGTTTGACTAGCGGGAGGGCCGATGGCTACGTGCAGTACTTC.

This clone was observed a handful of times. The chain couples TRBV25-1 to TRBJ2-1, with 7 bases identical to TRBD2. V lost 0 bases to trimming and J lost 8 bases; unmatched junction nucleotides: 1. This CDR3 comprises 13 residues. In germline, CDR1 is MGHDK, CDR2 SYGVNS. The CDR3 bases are TGTGCCAGCAGTGAATATGCGGGAGATGAGCAGTTCTTC. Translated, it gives CASSEYAGDEQFF.